Listed below are T cell receptor beta chains from one sample, sequenced in a study of ipilimumab plus nivolumab after autologous stem cell transplantation. Only in-frame clones appear in the TCRdb table, and some are missing; sequencing was by immunoSEQ multiplex PCR. The repertoire holds just over 40,000 clones, approximately 92% seen once, with under 1% in the top ten. The input for sequencing was PBMCs, taken in a trial of ipilimumab plus nivolumab as post-transplant consolidation. The receptors derive from a male donor with multiple myeloma. Each CDR3 is given with its conserved first and last residue. Each record gives: D gene, J gene, V gene, CDR3 DNA, CDR3 protein. A D gene is named only where the DNA matches it firmly.

>.|TRBJ2-5|TRBV27
TGTGCCAGCAGCCCGCTGGTGTCCGGAGAGACCCAGTACTTC
CASSPLVSGETQYF
>.|TRBJ1-5|TRBV28
TGTGCCAGCAGGGAGGGAGGCAATCAGCCCCAGCATTTT
CASREGGNQPQHF
>.|TRBJ2-4|TRBV4-3
TGCGCCAGCAGCCGAATACCCCCAGGAGGGGGGGGGAACATTCAGTACTTC
CASSRIPPGGGGNIQYF
>.|TRBJ2-2|TRBV6-1
TGTGCCAGCAGTAAGGGCGCCTTGAACACCGGGGAGCTGTTTTTT
CASSKGALNTGELFF
>.|TRBJ1-1|TRBV4-1
TGCGCCAGCAGCCCAAGACGGGCTACGGGCACTGAAGCTTTCTTT
CASSPRRATGTEAFF
>TRBD1|TRBJ2-7|TRBV5-1
TGCGCCAGCGGACTCCAGACCCGGGACAGGGGTCTCTACGAGCAGTACTTC
CASGLQTRDRGLYEQYF
>.|TRBJ1-1|TRBV6-5
TGTGCCAGCAGTTACTCGATATACAGCCCGAACACTGAAGCTTTCTTT
CASSYSIYSPNTEAFF
>.|TRBJ1-3|TRBV30
TGTGCCTGGAGGCAGGGAGTTACTGGAAACACCATATATTTT
CAWRQGVTGNTIYF
>.|TRBJ2-3|TRBV5-6
TGTGCCAGCAGCTTTAAAGGGCGAGGTAGCACAGATACGCAGTATTTT
CASSFKGRGSTDTQYF
>TRBD1|TRBJ1-1|TRBV18
TGTGCCAGCTCACCACTACGACAGGGGAACACTGAAGCTTTCTTT
CASSPLRQGNTEAFF
>.|TRBJ1-4|TRBV5-1
TGCGCCAGCAGCTTGGAAGGGCAGAAGAATGAAAAACTGTTTTTT
CASSLEGQKNEKLFF
>TRBD1|TRBJ2-1|TRBV5-4
TGTGCCAGCAGCTCCCGGGACAGGGCAAACAATGAGCAGTTCTTC
CASSSRDRANNEQFF
>TRBD2|TRBJ2-3|TRBV5-4
TGTGCCAGCAGCTTGGGGACTAGGACACCCACAGATACGCAGTATTTT
CASSLGTRTPTDTQYF
>.|TRBJ2-2|TRBV2
TGTGCCAGCAGGCCAACAGCGAACACCGGGGAGCTGTTTTTT
CASRPTANTGELFF